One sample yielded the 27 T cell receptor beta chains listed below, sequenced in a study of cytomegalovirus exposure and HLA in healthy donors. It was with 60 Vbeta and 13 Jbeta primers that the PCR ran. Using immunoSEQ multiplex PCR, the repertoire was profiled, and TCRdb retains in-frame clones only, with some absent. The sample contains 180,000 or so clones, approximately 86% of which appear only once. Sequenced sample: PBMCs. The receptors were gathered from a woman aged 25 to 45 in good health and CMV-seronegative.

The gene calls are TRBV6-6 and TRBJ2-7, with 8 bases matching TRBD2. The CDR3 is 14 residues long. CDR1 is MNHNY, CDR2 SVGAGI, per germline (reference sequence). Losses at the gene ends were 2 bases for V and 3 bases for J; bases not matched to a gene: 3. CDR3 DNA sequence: TGTGCCAGCAGTTACCCGACTAGCGTCTACGAGCAGTACTTC. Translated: CASSYPTSVYEQYF.

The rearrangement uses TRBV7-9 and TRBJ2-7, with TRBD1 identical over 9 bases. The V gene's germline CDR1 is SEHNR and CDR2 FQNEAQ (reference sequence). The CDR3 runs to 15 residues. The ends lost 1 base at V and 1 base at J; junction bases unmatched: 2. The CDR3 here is CASSLGGQGSYEQYF. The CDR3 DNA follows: TGTGCCAGCAGCTTAGGGGGACAGGGATCCTACGAGCAGTACTTC. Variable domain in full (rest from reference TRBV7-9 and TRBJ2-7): DTGVSQNPRHKITKRGQNVTFRCDPISEHNRLYWYRQTLGQGPEFLTYFQNEAQLEKSRLLSDRFSAERPKGSFSTLEIQRTEQGDSAMYLCASSLGGQGSYEQYFGPGTRLTVT.

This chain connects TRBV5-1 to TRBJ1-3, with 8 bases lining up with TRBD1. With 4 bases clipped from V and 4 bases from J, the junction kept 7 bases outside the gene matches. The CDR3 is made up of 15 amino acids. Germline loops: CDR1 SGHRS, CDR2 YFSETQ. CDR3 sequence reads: CASSPWTGTGNTIYF. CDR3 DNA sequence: TGCGCCAGCAGCCCGTGGACAGGGACGGGAAACACCATATATTTT.

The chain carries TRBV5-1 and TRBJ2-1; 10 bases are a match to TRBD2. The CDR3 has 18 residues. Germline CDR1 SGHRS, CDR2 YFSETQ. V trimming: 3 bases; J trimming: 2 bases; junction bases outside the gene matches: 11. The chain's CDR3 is CASSWRVAGGIPYNEQFF. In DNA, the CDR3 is TGCGCCAGCAGCTGGAGGGTAGCGGGAGGTATCCCCTACAATGAGCAGTTCTTC.

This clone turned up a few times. The CDR3 bases are TGTGCCAGCAGCGGATTTGACAGGGTTAACTCTGGGGCCAACGTCCTGACTTTC. This sequence encodes CASSGFDRVNSGANVLTF. V gene TRBV9 combines with J gene TRBJ2-6, with 7 bases identical to TRBD1. Germline V lookup: CDR1 SGDLS, CDR2 YYNGEE. V gave up 3 bases and J gave up 0 bases; unmatched junction bases: 9. The CDR3 is 18 residues long. The whole variable domain, filled in from reference TRBV9 and TRBJ2-6, reads DSGVTQTPKHLITATGQRVTLRCSPRSGDLSVYWYQQSLDQGLQFLIQYYNGEERAKGNILERFSAQQFPDLHSELNLSSLELGDSALYFCASSGFDRVNSGANVLTFGAGSRLTVL.

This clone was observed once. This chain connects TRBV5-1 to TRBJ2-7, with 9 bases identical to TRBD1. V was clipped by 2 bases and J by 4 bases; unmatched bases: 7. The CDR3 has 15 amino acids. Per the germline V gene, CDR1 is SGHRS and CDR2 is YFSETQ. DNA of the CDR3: TGCGCCAGCAGCTTATCCGGGACAGGGCTTTACGAGCAGTACTTC. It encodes CASSLSGTGLYEQYF.

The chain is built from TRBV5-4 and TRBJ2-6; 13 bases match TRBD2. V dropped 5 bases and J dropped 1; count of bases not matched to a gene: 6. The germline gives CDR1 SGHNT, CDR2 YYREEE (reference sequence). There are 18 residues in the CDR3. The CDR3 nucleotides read TGTGCCAGCAGTTTGCCGGGACTAGCGGGGTCTGGGGCCAACGTCCTGACTTTC. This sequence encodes CASSLPGLAGSGANVLTF.

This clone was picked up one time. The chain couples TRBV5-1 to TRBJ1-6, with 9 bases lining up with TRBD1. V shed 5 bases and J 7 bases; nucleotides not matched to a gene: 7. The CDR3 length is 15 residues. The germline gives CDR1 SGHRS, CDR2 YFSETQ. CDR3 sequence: CASRWGQGENSPLHF. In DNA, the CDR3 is TGCGCCAGCAGATGGGGACAGGGTGAAAATTCACCCCTCCACTTT. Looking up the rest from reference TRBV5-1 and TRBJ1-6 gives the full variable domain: KAGVTQTPRYLIKTRGQQVTLSCSPISGHRSVSWYQQTPGQGLQFLFEYFSETQRNKGNFPGRFSGRQFSNSRSEMNVSTLELGDSALYLCASRWGQGENSPLHFGNGTRLTVT.

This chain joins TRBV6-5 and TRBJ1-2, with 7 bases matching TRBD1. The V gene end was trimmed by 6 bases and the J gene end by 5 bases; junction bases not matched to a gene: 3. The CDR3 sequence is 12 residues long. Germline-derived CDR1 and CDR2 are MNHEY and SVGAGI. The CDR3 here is CASRSRGYGYTF. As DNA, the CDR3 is TGTGCCAGCAGATCCAGGGGGTATGGCTACACCTTC.

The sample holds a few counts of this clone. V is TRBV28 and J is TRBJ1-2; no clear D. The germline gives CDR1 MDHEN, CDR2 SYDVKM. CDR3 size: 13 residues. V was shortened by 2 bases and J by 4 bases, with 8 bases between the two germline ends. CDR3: CASSLDILYGYTF. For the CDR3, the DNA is TGTGCCAGCAGTTTAGACATTCTCTATGGCTACACCTTC.

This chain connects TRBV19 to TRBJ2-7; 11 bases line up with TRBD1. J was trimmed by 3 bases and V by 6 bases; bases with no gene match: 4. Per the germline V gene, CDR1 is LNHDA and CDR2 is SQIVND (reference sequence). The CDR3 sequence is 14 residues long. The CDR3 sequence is CASSPGTGGYEQYF. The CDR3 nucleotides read TGTGCCAGTAGCCCTGGGACAGGGGGCTACGAGCAGTACTTC.

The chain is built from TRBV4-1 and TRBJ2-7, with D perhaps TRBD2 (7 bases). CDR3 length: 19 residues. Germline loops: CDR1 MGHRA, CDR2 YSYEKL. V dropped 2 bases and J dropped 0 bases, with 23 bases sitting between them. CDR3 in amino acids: CASSQPRGGERAISYEQYF. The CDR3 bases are TGCGCCAGCAGCCAACCGAGAGGGGGGGAGCGGGCGATCTCCTACGAGCAGTACTTC.

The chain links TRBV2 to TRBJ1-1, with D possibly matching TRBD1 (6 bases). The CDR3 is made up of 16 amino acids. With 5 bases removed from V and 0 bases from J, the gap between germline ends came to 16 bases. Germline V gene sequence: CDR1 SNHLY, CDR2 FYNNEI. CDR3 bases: TGTGCCAGCAGTACCGACGGGGGGCTGATGAACACTGAAGCTTTCTTT. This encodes CASSTDGGLMNTEAFF.

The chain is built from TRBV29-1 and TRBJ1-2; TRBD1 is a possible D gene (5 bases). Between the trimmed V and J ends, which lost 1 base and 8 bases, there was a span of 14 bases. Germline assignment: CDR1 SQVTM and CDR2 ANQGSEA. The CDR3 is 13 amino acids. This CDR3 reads CSVEVWQGAGYTF. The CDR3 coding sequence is TGCAGCGTTGAAGTGTGGCAGGGCGCGGGCTACACCTTC.

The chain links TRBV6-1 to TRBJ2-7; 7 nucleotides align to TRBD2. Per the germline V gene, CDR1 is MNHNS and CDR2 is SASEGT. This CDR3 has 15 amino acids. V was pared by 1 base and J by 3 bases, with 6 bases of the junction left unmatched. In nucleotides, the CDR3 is TGTGCCAGCAGTGAAGGGGGGGGGACTTTCTACGAGCAGTACTTC. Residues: CASSEGGGTFYEQYF.

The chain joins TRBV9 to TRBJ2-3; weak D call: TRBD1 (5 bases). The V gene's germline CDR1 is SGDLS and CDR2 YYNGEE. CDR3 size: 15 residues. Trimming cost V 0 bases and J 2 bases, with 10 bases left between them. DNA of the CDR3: TGTGCCAGCAGCGTAGTAGGGGTTCACACAGATACGCAGTATTTT. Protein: CASSVVGVHTDTQYF.

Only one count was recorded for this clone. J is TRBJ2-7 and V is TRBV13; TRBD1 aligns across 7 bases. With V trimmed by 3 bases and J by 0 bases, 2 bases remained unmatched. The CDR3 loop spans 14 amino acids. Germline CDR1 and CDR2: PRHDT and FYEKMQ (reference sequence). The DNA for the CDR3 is TGTGCCAGCAGCTTGGGACAGTTCTCCTACGAGCAGTACTTC. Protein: CASSLGQFSYEQYF.

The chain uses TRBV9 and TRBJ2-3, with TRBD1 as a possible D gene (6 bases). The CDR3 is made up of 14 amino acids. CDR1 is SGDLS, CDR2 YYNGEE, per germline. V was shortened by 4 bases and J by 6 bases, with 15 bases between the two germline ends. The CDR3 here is CASSSRPGVDTQYF. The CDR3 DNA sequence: TGTGCCAGCAGCTCGAGGCCAGGGGTGGATACGCAGTATTTT. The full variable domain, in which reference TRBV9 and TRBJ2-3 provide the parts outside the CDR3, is DSGVTQTPKHLITATGQRVTLRCSPRSGDLSVYWYQQSLDQGLQFLIQYYNGEERAKGNILERFSAQQFPDLHSELNLSSLELGDSALYFCASSSRPGVDTQYFGPGTRLTVL.

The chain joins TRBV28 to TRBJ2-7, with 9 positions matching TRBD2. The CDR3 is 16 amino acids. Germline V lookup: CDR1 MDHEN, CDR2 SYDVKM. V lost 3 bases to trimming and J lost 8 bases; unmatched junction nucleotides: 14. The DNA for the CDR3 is TGTGCCAGCAGTTTTCCTCACCTAGCGGGAAAAGGTCAGCAGTACTTC. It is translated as CASSFPHLAGKGQQYF.

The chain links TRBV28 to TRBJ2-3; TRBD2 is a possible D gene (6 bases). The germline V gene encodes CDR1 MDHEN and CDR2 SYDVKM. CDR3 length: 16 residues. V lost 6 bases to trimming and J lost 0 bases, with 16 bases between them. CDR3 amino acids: CASSLILATSTDTQYF. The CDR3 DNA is TGTGCCAGCAGCCTCATTCTAGCGACTAGCACAGATACGCAGTATTTT.

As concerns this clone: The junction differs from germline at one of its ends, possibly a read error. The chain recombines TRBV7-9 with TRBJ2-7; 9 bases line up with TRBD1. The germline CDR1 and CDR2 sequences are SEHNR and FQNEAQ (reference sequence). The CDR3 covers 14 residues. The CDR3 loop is CSSSLGGQGHEQYF. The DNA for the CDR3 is TGTTCCAGCAGCTTAGGGGGACAGGGCCACGAGCAGTACTTC. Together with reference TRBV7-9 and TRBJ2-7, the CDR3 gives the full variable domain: DTGVSQNPRHKITKRGQNVTFRCDPISEHNRLYWYRQTLGQGPEFLTYFQNEAQLEKSRLLSDRFSAERPKGSFSTLEIQRTEQGDSAMYLCSSSLGGQGHEQYFGPGTRLTVT.

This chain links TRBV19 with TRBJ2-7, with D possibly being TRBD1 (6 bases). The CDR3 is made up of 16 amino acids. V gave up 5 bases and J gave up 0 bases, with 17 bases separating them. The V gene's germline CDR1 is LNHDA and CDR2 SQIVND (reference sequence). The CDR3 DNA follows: TGTGCCAGTAGTCCGACTGGTACAGGGAGCTCCTACGAGCAGTACTTC. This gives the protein CASSPTGTGSSYEQYF.

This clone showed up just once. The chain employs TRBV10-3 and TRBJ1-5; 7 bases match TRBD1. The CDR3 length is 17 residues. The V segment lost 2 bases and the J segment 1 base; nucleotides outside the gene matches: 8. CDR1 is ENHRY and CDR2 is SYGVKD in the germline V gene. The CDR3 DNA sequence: TGTGCCATCAGTGAGGGGACAGAAAAAGGGAGCAATCAGCCCCAGCATTTT. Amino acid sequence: CAISEGTEKGSNQPQHF.

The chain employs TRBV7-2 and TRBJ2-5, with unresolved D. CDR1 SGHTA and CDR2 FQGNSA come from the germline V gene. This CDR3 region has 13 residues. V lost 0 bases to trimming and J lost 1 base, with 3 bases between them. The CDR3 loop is CASSLALQETQYF. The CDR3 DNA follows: TGTGCCAGCAGCTTAGCTCTCCAAGAGACCCAGTACTTC.

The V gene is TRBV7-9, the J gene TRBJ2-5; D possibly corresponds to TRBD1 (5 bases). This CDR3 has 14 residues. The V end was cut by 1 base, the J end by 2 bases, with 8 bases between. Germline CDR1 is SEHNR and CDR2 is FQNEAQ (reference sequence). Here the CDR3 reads CASSLVSGQETQYF. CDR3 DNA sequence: TGTGCCAGCAGCTTAGTGTCAGGGCAAGAGACCCAGTACTTC.

This CDR3 reads CASSFSVGRQGAKNIQYF. The CDR3, as DNA: TGTGCCAGCAGCTTCTCAGTTGGTCGGCAGGGGGCCAAAAACATTCAGTACTTC. This chain links TRBV11-2 with TRBJ2-4; tentatively, D is TRBD1 (6 bases). V lost 3 bases and J lost 1, with 19 bases in between. Germline loops: CDR1 SGHAT, CDR2 FQNNGV. The CDR3 runs 18 residues.

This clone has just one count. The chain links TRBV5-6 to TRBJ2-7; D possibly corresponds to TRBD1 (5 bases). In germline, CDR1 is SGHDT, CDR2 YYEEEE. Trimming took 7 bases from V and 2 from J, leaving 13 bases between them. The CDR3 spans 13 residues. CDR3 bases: TGTGCCAGCTCCTATGGGGCCCCCTACGAGCAGTACTTC. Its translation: CASSYGAPYEQYF.